This T cell receptor (beta chain) was recorded in a study of T cell responses to AZD1222 COVID-19 vaccine (dated by TCRdb to the early 2020s). Regarding the complete study: AZD1222 recipients whose second dose came at about 4 weeks and those whose second dose came at about 12 weeks were combined into one group, since spike-specific TCR depth and breadth did not differ between the two schedules. A total of over 230 trial participants underwent TCR sequencing, of whom 207 had received two doses of AZD1222 and roughly 26 had received two doses of the MenACWY control vaccine. Enrollment into the trials was organized by age into subgroups of 18-55, 56-69 and 70-plus years, and those subgroups contained roughly 140, 27 and 60 TCR-sequenced participants, respectively.

V is cut by 0 bases and J by 4 bases, and the space between the germline ends is 15 bases. The germline V gene provides CDR1 SQVTM and CDR2 ANQGSEA. The CDR3 measures 15 amino acids from cysteine to phenylalanine. Only CDR3 DNA is held: 45 bases, read in frame from base 1. Results the study describes overall, beyond this receptor: Reportedly, close to half of the unique spike-specific TCRs recognized epitopes lying outside the regions that are mutated in the B.1.351 and B.1.1.7 variants. The vaccine-associated CD4 TCRs covered the entire spike protein, and the dominant responses fell in regions 160-218 and 743-854. Conclusions about previously exposed vaccinees were limited because only 5 or 6 AZD1222 recipients were SARS-CoV-2 seropositive at baseline. Because no day 14 peak-response samples were available, the repertoires could be characterized only after the peak T cell response. Participants were mostly white British and included more females than males, and it was suggested by the authors that clonal diversity may have been underestimated. The 56-69-year group was small, and its depth increase did not reach significance, likely because of low power. After two AZD1222 doses, spike-specific TCR breadth and depth were significantly higher than at day 0 and than in MenACWY recipients.

The CDR3 regions of human TCRbeta chains were analyzed by immunosequencing. The study's processing was this. TCRs in the repertoires were compared against a reference library of SARS-CoV-2-specific TCRs that had been generated with the MIRA antigen-specificity platform. Breadth was defined as the fraction of unique TCRs that were SARS-CoV-2-associated, and depth was defined as the fraction of total T cells that were SARS-CoV-2-associated. Using the MIRA data, every spike-specific TCR was mapped to the spike region that the TCR reacted to and assigned to either a CD4 or a CD8 class. Log10-transformed breadth and depth values were compared by one-way ANOVA with Sidak's multiple comparisons tests. TCRdb stores this immuneACCESS table with in-frame sequences only. Part of the clones is absent; in the studies checked, under half of the shortfall reflects unresolved V genes, and no reason is known for the rest. V and J calls and clone size are those listed in that table; D and trimming were worked out from the DNA. For this sample the table gives tens of thousands of clones, of which roughly 80% were detected only once. The top ten hold approximately 7% of the sample.

The meaning of the sample's time point label: baseline before first vaccination. Samples from vaccinated people were obtained from the UK trials COV001 and COV002, which included a single-blind randomized controlled phase 2/3 trial of AZD1222 (ChAdOx1 nCoV-19) in healthy adults. For TCRbeta chain sequencing, PBMC samples were collected from trial participants at day 0 and at day 28 after the second dose. Concerning this clone itself: Its antigen is not yet known. There are no base qualities to consult, and no much larger clone falls within one base.

Sequenced material: peripheral blood, taken on day 0 of AZD1222 vaccination. This clonotype was sampled from an adult in good health. Recombination connected TRBV29-1 to TRBJ1-2, with the D gene call left open. The encoded CDR3 is CSVEDRRRLTYGYTF. Here is the DNA: TGCAGCGTTGAAGATCGACGCAGGTTAACCTATGGCTACACCTTC.